These T cell receptor beta chains were read from a single sample in a study of cytomegalovirus exposure and HLA in healthy donors. Assay: immunoSEQ multiplex PCR; the TCRdb copy retains only in-frame clones and omits some. The sample has approximately 110,000 clones, just under 75% seen once. The sample was PBMCs. The receptors come from a man between 60 and 75 years old in good health and CMV-seropositive. Each CDR3 is given with its conserved first and last residue. Fields, in order: J gene, V gene, CDR3 protein.

TRBJ2-7 | TRBV6-5 | CASIFNSEQYF
TRBJ2-1 | TRBV6-1 | CASNSLRGEQFF
TRBJ2-7 | TRBV5-4 | CASSFSGDSYEQYF
TRBJ2-1 | TRBV19 | CASTIKRGGYGEQFF
TRBJ2-1 | TRBV7-3 | CASSRTGLYNEQFF
TRBJ1-5 | TRBV7-9 | CASSLSQINQPQHF
TRBJ1-1 | TRBV28 | CASSASGVANTEAFF
TRBJ2-1 | TRBV5-1 | CASSTGEYNEQFF
TRBJ1-1 | TRBV12-5 | CASGFTGVEAFF
TRBJ2-1 | TRBV2 | CANSGTRHNEQFF
TRBJ1-2 | TRBV6-1 | CASSEERQGGGYTF
TRBJ2-7 | TRBV5-6 | CASTQGGQGRHEQYF
TRBJ2-1 | TRBV10-1 | CASSDYGQDSYNEQFF
TRBJ2-2 | TRBV7-3 | CASSLLLAGGSNTGELFF
TRBJ2-1 | TRBV19 | CASSIWGGADNEQFF
TRBJ1-4 | TRBV6-1 | CASSWIAATNEKLFF
TRBJ2-1 | TRBV6-7 | CASSQRRSYNEQFF
TRBJ2-3 | TRBV9 | CASSVGDTAVFTDTQYF
TRBJ1-1 | TRBV4-1 | CASSQRNLMNTEAFF
TRBJ2-7 | TRBV6-5 | CASSFGGGREQYF
TRBJ1-1 | TRBV28 | CASSLLNTEAFF
TRBJ1-1 | TRBV18 | CASSPDRGIGAFF
TRBJ1-3 | TRBV5-1 | CASSPPGAGNTIYF
TRBJ2-5 | TRBV1 | CTSSQASGGACRTETQYF
TRBJ2-5 | TRBV10-3 | CAISDTSGGQETQYF
TRBJ1-2 | TRBV27 | CASSLGAGLNGYTF
TRBJ1-6 | TRBV11-2 | CASAPDRGNSPLHF
TRBJ2-3 | TRBV29-1 | CSVGLGAADTQYF
TRBJ2-7 | TRBV5-1 | CASSLERAYEQYF
TRBJ2-6 | TRBV2 | CASSERQSGANVLTF
TRBJ2-1 | TRBV2 | CASSGLAGGPNEQFF
TRBJ2-7 | TRBV18 | CASSPTGTVHEQYF
TRBJ1-6 | TRBV7-3 | CASSFWRGSPLHF
TRBJ1-6 | TRBV5-1 | CASSGLEAGNSPLHF
TRBJ2-3 | TRBV2 | CASRWDTSGGAGDTQYF
TRBJ1-3 | TRBV5-1 | CASSLGRDRGGNTIYF
TRBJ2-7 | TRBV19 | CASSYGQGVYEQYF
TRBJ1-5 | TRBV28 | CASFDRAQPQHF
TRBJ1-2 | TRBV15 | CATSRGQGGIPNYGYTF
TRBJ1-5 | TRBV28 | CASSLGQGASHGQPQHF
TRBJ2-2 | TRBV7-7 | CASSPHPSAGELFF
TRBJ2-1 | TRBV7-7 | CASSPSGNVYNEQFF
TRBJ2-2 | TRBV5-1 | CAGRPRPSGNTGELFF
TRBJ1-5 | TRBV6-6 | CASSYVGEGQPQHF